These 5 T cell receptor beta chains were sequenced from one sample in a study of T cells after yellow fever vaccination. TCRdb re-analysed the 5' RACE reads in MiXCR, keeping a single row per CDR3 protein. This sample has around 320,000 distinct CDR3 sequences; 3.5% to 5% occur once, and the top ten carry approximately 19%. The sample was PBMCs, taken 15 days after the yellow fever booster vaccination. The receptors were sampled from a man between 18 and 35 years old who received the YFV17D yellow fever vaccine.

This clonotype was seen at least ten times. The chain couples TRBV12-3 or TRBV12-4 to TRBJ1-2; D gene uncertain. CDR3 length equals 11 residues. Trimming shortened V by 8 bases and J by 1 base, and 5 bases separated the two germline ends. In DNA, the CDR3 is TGTGCCAGCGGCCTTAACTATGGCTACACCTTC. Protein: CASGLNYGYTF.

This chain joins TRBV7-8 and TRBJ1-5; D not certain. The CDR3 is 16 residues long. Trimming pared 2 bases from V and 3 bases from J, leaving 14 bases between. The germline V gene has CDR1 SGHVS and CDR2 FQNEAQ. CDR3 nucleotides: TGTGCCAGCAGCTTACTTAACCCCGCACTCAATCAGCCCCAGCATTTT. This translates into CASSLLNPALNQPQHF.

The table lists this clonotype with many counts. V usage is TRBV20-1 and J usage is TRBJ2-7; TRBD2 matches at 7 bases. The germline V gene encodes CDR1 DFQATT and CDR2 SNEGSKA (reference sequence). The CDR3 loop spans 13 amino acids. The CDR3 DNA reads TGCAGCGCAAAGTGGGGGGGATCCTACGAGCAGTACTTC. Its protein is CSAKWGGSYEQYF.

This clonotype was found a few times. The gene calls are TRBV4-1 and TRBJ1-1; D not certain. Germline V gene data show CDR1 as MGHRA and CDR2 as YSYEKL. V was cut by 1 base and J by 1 base, with 7 bases left in between. This CDR3 is built from 14 residues. The CDR3 region is CASSQVISNTEAFF. CDR3 nucleotide sequence: TGCGCCAGCAGCCAAGTTATATCGAACACTGAAGCTTTCTTT.

In this sample, this clonotype turned up many times. J is TRBJ2-5 and V is TRBV7-9; tentatively, D is TRBD1 (5 bases). Trimming removed 7 bases at V and 4 bases at J, with 10 bases between. Germline V gives CDR1 SEHNR, CDR2 FQNEAQ (reference sequence). This CDR3 spans 12 amino acids. The CDR3 nucleotides read TGTGCCAGCAATCAGGGTGGAGAGACCCAGTACTTC. Its protein is CASNQGGETQYF.